This T cell receptor beta chain was sequenced in a study of CXCR3-negative and CXCR3-positive naive CD8 T cells. 300,000 cells per CD8+ T cell subset were flow-sorted in triplicate. Points from the study as a whole: Researchers reported similar TRBV-TRBJ usage in naive CXCR3-negative and CXCR3-positive cells, though memory differed. Compared with CXCR3-negative naive cells, CXCR3-positive naive cells showed more hydrophobic TRB CDR3s.

5' RACE that incorporated UMI labels was used to prepare the TRB cDNA libraries. With the 5' RACE reads reprocessed, TCRdb shows one record per CDR3 protein and no DNA. The table lists tens of thousands of distinct CDR3 sequences. On this clonotype: The target antigen is unknown.

This receptor was taken from a human donor in good health. Some clones in this sample may be carry-over from other donors' samples. Material for sequencing was naive CXCR3+ CD8+ T cells from blood. The subset: CD45RO-CCR7+CD27+CD95- naive CD8+ T cells expressing CXCR3 (TNR3+).

CDR3 sequence: CASAGLEETQYF. V gene TRBV27 combines with J gene TRBJ2-5; TCRdb picks TRBD2, but there is no DNA to check that call. The CDR3 runs to 12 residues. Looked up from germline, CDR1 is MNHEY and CDR2 is SMNVEV (reference sequence).